These 30 T cell receptor beta chains share one sample of origin, sequenced in a study of shared clonotypes between healthy human individuals. Generated by immunoSEQ multiplex PCR, the TCRdb table keeps only in-frame clones and is missing some. The sample holds 2.3 million or so clones, 93% seen once. The sequenced material came from naive CD4+ T cells from PBMCs. Subset of the sample: CD45RA+ positively selected. Source of these receptors: a man between 18 and 29 years old in good health. Some clones in this sample may be carry-over from other donors' samples.

V and J are TRBV6-5 and TRBJ2-7, with 7 positions matching TRBD2. Per the germline V gene, CDR1 is MNHEY and CDR2 is SVGAGI. The J segment lost 7 bases and the V segment lost 6 bases, leaving 12 bases of the junction unmatched. The CDR3 covers 14 residues. CDR3: CASSPPLSGGEQYF. The CDR3 coding sequence is TGTGCCAGCAGCCCCCCCTTATCGGGGGGTGAGCAGTACTTC.

The V gene is TRBV2, the J gene TRBJ1-5, with 9 bases fitting TRBD1. V shed 4 bases and J 5 bases; nucleotides not matched to a gene: 3. The CDR3 spans 14 residues. Germline V gene sequence: CDR1 SNHLY, CDR2 FYNNEI. CDR3 region: CASSATGGYQPQHF. In nucleotides, the CDR3 is TGTGCCAGCAGTGCCACAGGGGGCTATCAGCCCCAGCATTTT.

The CDR3 sequence is CASSGEGYNEQFF. The CDR3 DNA follows: TGCGCCAGCAGTGGGGAGGGCTACAATGAGCAGTTCTTC. The chain recombines TRBV5-1 with TRBJ2-1; 7 bases match TRBD2. The CDR3 loop spans 13 amino acids. V lost 5 bases and J lost 3; bases outside the gene matches: 2. Germline V CDR1 and CDR2: SGHRS, YFSETQ.

This sequence joins TRBV5-1 and TRBJ2-3; TRBD2 is a possible D gene (6 bases). CDR1 and CDR2 (germline): SGHRS, YFSETQ. The CDR3 has 14 amino acids. Trimming pared 0 bases from V and 5 bases from J, leaving 10 bases between. The DNA for the CDR3 is TGCGCCAGCAGCTTGGGGGGGACTGGAGATACGCAGTATTTT. It specifies CASSLGGTGDTQYF.

The CDR3 nucleotides are TGTGCCAGCAGCCCTACAGGGACCTATGGCTACACCTTC. Its protein product is CASSPTGTYGYTF. The chain recombines TRBV7-2 with TRBJ1-2; D may be TRBD1 (6 bases). Germline CDR1 and CDR2: SGHTA and FQGNSA. V lost 5 bases and J 4 bases, leaving 11 bases between the germline ends. This CDR3 has 13 residues.

This clone was picked up a small number of times. In the same sample, other DNA sequences code for this CDR3. The chain combines TRBV5-4 with TRBJ2-2; D is undetermined. The CDR3 spans 14 residues. V was trimmed by 0 bases and J by 1 base, leaving 4 bases between them. The germline V gene encodes CDR1 SGHNT and CDR2 YYREEE (reference sequence). As DNA, the CDR3 is TGTGCCAGCAGCTTGGGGCAGAACACCGGGGAGCTGTTTTTT. This sequence encodes CASSLGQNTGELFF.

The chain is built from TRBV11-2 and TRBJ2-5, with 13 positions matching TRBD2. The J segment lost 1 base and the V segment lost 1 base, leaving 6 bases of the junction unmatched. CDR3 length equals 18 residues. Germline V gene lookup returns CDR1 SGHAT and CDR2 FQNNGV. CDR3 DNA sequence: TGTGCCAGCAGCTTAGGGGTGACTAGCGGGAGGCTCCAAGAGACCCAGTACTTC. This sequence encodes CASSLGVTSGRLQETQYF.

The gene calls are TRBV6-5 and TRBJ1-2, with D perhaps matching TRBD1 (5 bases). This CDR3 spans 12 amino acids. Germline lookup yields CDR1 MNHEY and CDR2 SVGAGI. The V gene lost 6 bases and the J gene lost 7 bases, with 12 bases spanning the gap. CDR3 bases: TGTGCCAGCAGGTTTGGGACCCTTGGCTACACCTTC. It specifies CASRFGTLGYTF.

V and J are TRBV9 and TRBJ1-2; D is undetermined. V gave up 2 bases and J gave up 3 bases, with 11 bases separating them. The CDR3 is 14 amino acids. Looked up from germline, CDR1 is SGDLS and CDR2 is YYNGEE. CDR3: CASSVTGLYYGYTF. The CDR3 DNA reads TGTGCCAGCAGCGTCACGGGGTTGTACTATGGCTACACCTTC.

The chain is built from TRBV20-1 and TRBJ1-2; perhaps TRBD1 as D (5 bases). The germline V gene has CDR1 DFQATT and CDR2 SNEGSKA (reference sequence). The CDR3 consists of 11 residues. V dropped 8 bases and J dropped 8 bases, with 15 bases sitting between them. This chain's CDR3 is CSLMGVWGYTF. The CDR3 bases are TGCAGTCTTATGGGGGTGTGGGGCTACACCTTC.

As for this clone: This same CDR3 is encoded by further DNA sequences in the sample. This chain links TRBV5-1 with TRBJ1-3; D is ambiguous. This CDR3 has 16 residues. CDR1 and CDR2 (germline): SGHRS, YFSETQ. Trimming left V 0 bases short and J 1 base short, with 11 bases between. CDR3 nucleotides: TGCGCCAGCAGCTTGGCTGGAGGAGGTTCTGGAAACACCATATATTTT. Translating gives CASSLAGGGSGNTIYF.

The chain is built from TRBV28 and TRBJ2-3, with a weak D call TRBD1 (6 bases). Germline-derived CDR1 and CDR2 are MDHEN and SYDVKM. The ends were cut back, 8 bases at V and 0 bases at J, with 27 bases in the middle. This CDR3 comprises 19 residues. DNA for the CDR3: TGTGCCAGCCGTCTACCCGGGACACCTAGACCCACCAGCACAGATACGCAGTATTTT. Its protein product is CASRLPGTPRPTSTDTQYF. Looking up the rest from reference TRBV28 and TRBJ2-3 gives the full variable domain: DVKVTQSSRYLVKRTGEKVFLECVQDMDHENMFWYRQDPGLGLRLIYFSYDVKMKEKGDIPEGYSVSREKKERFSLILESASTNQTSMYLCASRLPGTPRPTSTDTQYFGPGTRLTVL.

The rearrangement uses TRBV30 and TRBJ2-2; 8 bases line up with TRBD1. The CDR3 sequence is 15 residues long. CDR1 is GTSNPN and CDR2 is SVGIG in the germline V gene (reference sequence). The V gene end was trimmed by 6 bases and the J gene end by 4 bases; junction bases not matched to a gene: 10. The CDR3 coding sequence is TGTGCCTGCCGAGGGGGGACAGGTATCACCGGGGAGCTGTTTTTT. Residues: CACRGGTGITGELFF.

V gene TRBV7-2 combines with J gene TRBJ2-7; the D gene is possibly TRBD1 (6 bases). V lost 4 bases to trimming and J lost 5 bases, with 15 bases between them. The germline CDR1 and CDR2 sequences are SGHTA and FQGNSA. This CDR3 region has 14 residues. CDR3 amino acids: CASSSRGRGHEQYF. The CDR3 DNA sequence: TGTGCCAGCAGCTCCCGGGGCAGGGGACACGAGCAGTACTTC.

A remark on this clone: Other DNA sequences within the sample encode an identical CDR3. The V gene is TRBV25-1, the J gene TRBJ2-5, with no clear D. The V and J ends lost 11 bases and 4 bases respectively, with 8 bases between them. CDR1 is MGHDK, CDR2 SYGVNS, per germline. The CDR3 loop spans 10 amino acids. CDR3 DNA: TGTGCCTCCCGAGGAGAGACCCAGTACTTC. Residues: CASRGETQYF.

The V call is TRBV27, the J call TRBJ2-2; 8 bases align to TRBD1. In germline, CDR1 is MNHEY, CDR2 SMNVEV (reference sequence). Trimming cost V 6 bases and J 7 bases; bases outside gene matches: 4. The CDR3 runs to 13 residues. This CDR3 is CASRSTGVGELFF. For the CDR3, the DNA is TGTGCCAGCAGGTCGACAGGGGTCGGGGAGCTGTTTTTT.

The gene calls are TRBV14 and TRBJ1-3; 7 bases are a match to TRBD1. Germline V gives CDR1 SGHDN, CDR2 FVKESK. V lost 4 bases to trimming and J lost 0 bases; unmatched junction nucleotides: 9. The CDR3 has 17 residues. The CDR3 here is CASSPPGGPFSGNTIYF. The CDR3 region has the DNA TGTGCCAGCAGCCCCCCAGGGGGTCCTTTCTCTGGAAACACCATATATTTT.

This chain joins TRBV5-6 and TRBJ2-1, with 10 bases aligning to TRBD2. The V segment lost 4 bases and the J segment 9 bases; nucleotides outside the gene matches: 7. The CDR3 has 14 residues. From germline, CDR1 is SGHDT and CDR2 YYEEEE. CDR3 region: CASSPGLAIGEQFF. As DNA, the CDR3 is TGTGCCAGCAGCCCGGGACTAGCGATCGGTGAGCAGTTCTTC.

This chain connects TRBV7-3 to TRBJ2-1; 7 bases map to TRBD1. After removal of 1 base from V and 6 bases from J, the junction contained 15 bases not matched to a gene. This CDR3 spans 18 amino acids. The germline V gene encodes CDR1 SGHTA and CDR2 FQGTGA. The chain's CDR3 is CASSLSFIGQVAGNEQFF. CDR3 in DNA: TGTGCCAGCAGCTTAAGTTTTATCGGACAGGTTGCGGGCAATGAGCAGTTCTTC.

This clone was detected only once. The chain has TRBV29-1 and TRBJ2-5, with D possibly matching TRBD2 (6 bases). Looked up from germline, CDR1 is SQVTM and CDR2 is ANQGSEA. This CDR3 comprises 14 residues. V was shortened by 3 bases and J by 3 bases, with 14 bases between the two germline ends. CDR3 residues: CSVESREREETQYF. The CDR3 DNA reads as TGCAGCGTTGAGTCCCGGGAGAGGGAAGAGACCCAGTACTTC.

V gene TRBV11-2 combines with J gene TRBJ1-5; D is undetermined. The ends were cut back, 1 base at V and 0 bases at J, with 4 bases in the middle. CDR1 SGHAT and CDR2 FQNNGV come from the germline V gene. The CDR3 sequence is 14 residues long. The CDR3 sequence is CASSLVDSNQPQHF. Written as DNA, the CDR3 is TGTGCCAGCAGCTTAGTAGATAGCAATCAGCCCCAGCATTTT.

The chain recombines TRBV29-1 with TRBJ2-7; D not resolved. Trimming removed 5 bases from V and 4 bases from J, with 9 bases in between. The CDR3 runs 11 residues. Germline CDR1 reads SQVTM; CDR2 reads ANQGSEA. CDR3 loop: CSVLNGYEQYF. The CDR3 coding sequence is TGCAGCGTTCTTAATGGTTACGAGCAGTACTTC.

The chain employs TRBV7-2 and TRBJ2-7; D gene unclear. Germline CDR1 SGHTA, CDR2 FQGNSA. Trimming took off 1 base at V and 5 bases at J, with 12 bases between the two ends. CDR3 size: 14 residues. This CDR3 reads CASSLERHRNEQYF. Here the CDR3 DNA reads TGTGCCAGCAGCTTAGAACGGCACCGCAACGAGCAGTACTTC.

A remark on this clone: Other DNA sequences in this sample translate to the same CDR3. This chain links TRBV5-1 with TRBJ2-1; the D gene is possibly TRBD2 (6 bases). In germline, CDR1 is SGHRS, CDR2 YFSETQ. CDR3 length: 16 residues. V lost 0 bases and J 2 bases, leaving 12 bases between the germline ends. CDR3 DNA sequence: TGCGCCAGCAGCTTGGGGGCTAGCGCCACCTACAATGAGCAGTTCTTC. This translates into CASSLGASATYNEQFF.

This clone was found a few times. The CDR3 DNA sequence: TGTGCCAGCAGTTCCCCCTCAGGCAGCTCTGGAAACACCATATATTTT. Its protein is CASSSPSGSSGNTIYF. The chain joins TRBV28 to TRBJ1-3; no firm D call. Trimming took 4 bases from V and 0 from J, leaving 13 bases between them. This CDR3 has 16 amino acids. Germline V gives CDR1 MDHEN, CDR2 SYDVKM. Looking up the rest from reference TRBV28 and TRBJ1-3 gives the full variable domain: DVKVTQSSRYLVKRTGEKVFLECVQDMDHENMFWYRQDPGLGLRLIYFSYDVKMKEKGDIPEGYSVSREKKERFSLILESASTNQTSMYLCASSSPSGSSGNTIYFGEGSWLTVV.

The rearrangement joins TRBV5-4 to TRBJ2-2; 13 bases are shared with TRBD2. J lost 4 bases, V lost 4 bases, and 13 bases had no gene match. Germline V gene sequence: CDR1 SGHNT, CDR2 YYREEE (reference sequence). The CDR3 is 19 residues long. CDR3 amino acids: CASSPTLGLAGPRTGELFF. The CDR3 nucleotides read TGTGCCAGCAGCCCGACCCTGGGACTAGCGGGACCGCGCACCGGGGAGCTGTTTTTT.

This clone was detected a few times. In the same sample, other DNA sequences code for this CDR3. V usage is TRBV7-2 and J usage is TRBJ2-1; D remains ambiguous. Between the trimmed V and J ends, which lost 1 base and 3 bases, there was a span of 1 base. CDR3 size: 12 residues. Germline values: CDR1 SGHTA, CDR2 FQGNSA. The CDR3 region has the DNA TGTGCCAGCAGCTTAGACTACAATGAGCAGTTCTTC. Protein product: CASSLDYNEQFF. The variable domain in full, with the rest retrieved from reference TRBV7-2 and TRBJ2-1, is GAGVSQSPSNKVTEKGKDVELRCDPISGHTALYWYRQSLGQGLEFLIYFQGNSAPDKSGLPSDRFSAERTGGSVSTLTIQRTQQEDSAVYLCASSLDYNEQFFGPGTRLTVL.

The genes are TRBV30 and TRBJ1-1, with TRBD1 matching 10 bases. The V gene end was trimmed by 0 bases and the J gene end by 3 bases; junction bases not matched to a gene: 10. Per germline, CDR1 GTSNPN and CDR2 SVGIG (reference sequence). The CDR3 has 17 residues. CDR3 bases: TGTGCCTGGAGTGTACGTCTATTCGGGACAGGGGACACTGAAGCTTTCTTT. This sequence encodes CAWSVRLFGTGDTEAFF.

The V and J genes are TRBV7-9 and TRBJ2-7; 7 nucleotides agree with TRBD1. The CDR3 extends over 14 amino acids. Trimming at V came to 5 bases and at J to 5 bases, leaving 9 bases not matched to a gene. The V gene's germline CDR1 is SEHNR and CDR2 FQNEAQ (reference sequence). The CDR3 region has the DNA TGTGCCAGCAGCCTAAACAGGGGCCCCCACGAGCAGTACTTC. Protein sequence: CASSLNRGPHEQYF.

V is TRBV11-2 and J is TRBJ2-6; 14 bases map to TRBD2. Germline lookup yields CDR1 SGHAT and CDR2 FQNNGV. Trimming removed 4 bases from V and 4 bases from J; junction bases left unmatched: 6. CDR3 length: 18 amino acids. The CDR3 sequence: CASSSGLAGVEGANVLTF. Written as DNA, the CDR3 is TGTGCCAGCAGCTCGGGACTAGCGGGAGTGGAAGGGGCCAACGTCCTGACTTTC. Supplemented by reference TRBV11-2 and TRBJ2-6, the full variable domain reads EAGVAQSPRYKIIEKRQSVAFWCNPISGHATLYWYQQILGQGPKLLIQFQNNGVVDDSQLPKDRFSAERLKGVDSTLKIQPAKLEDSAVYLCASSSGLAGVEGANVLTFGAGSRLTVL.